The entry that follows covers one T cell receptor (beta chain) sequence. No antigen is known for it. Researchers grouped second doses given at about 4 or about 12 weeks into one pool. Assay: immunoSEQ multiplex PCR; the TCRdb copy retains only in-frame clones and omits some. This table has 100,000 or so clones, about 93% appearing once. The sample is drawn from a study of T cell responses to AZD1222 COVID-19 vaccine. The CDR3 length is 16 residues. V shed 4 bases and J shed 5 bases, with 20 bases lying between them. The V gene's germline CDR1 is GTSNPN and CDR2 SVGIG (reference sequence). Study-wide results and limits: Just a handful of people given AZD1222 tested seropositive at baseline.

The chain recombines TRBV30 with TRBJ1-4; weak D call: TRBD1 (6 bases). This TCR was recovered from an adult who received the AZD1222 COVID-19 vaccine. The sample here was peripheral blood, taken 28 days after the second AZD1222 dose. The CDR3 DNA sequence: TGTGCCTGGAAAGGGAGGGACACCCCGCTGAATGAAAAACTGTTTTTT. Encoded protein: CAWKGRDTPLNEKLFF.